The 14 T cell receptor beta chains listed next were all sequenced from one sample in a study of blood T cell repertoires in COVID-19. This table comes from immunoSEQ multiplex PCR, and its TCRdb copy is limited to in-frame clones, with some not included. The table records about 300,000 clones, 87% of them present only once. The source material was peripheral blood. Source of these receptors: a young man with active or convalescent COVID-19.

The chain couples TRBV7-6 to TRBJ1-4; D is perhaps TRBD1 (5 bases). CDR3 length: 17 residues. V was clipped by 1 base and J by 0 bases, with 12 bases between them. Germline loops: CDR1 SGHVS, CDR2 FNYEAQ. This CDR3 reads CASSLVLQGATNEKLFF. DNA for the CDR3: TGTGCCAGCAGCTTAGTATTGCAGGGTGCAACTAATGAAAAACTGTTTTTT.

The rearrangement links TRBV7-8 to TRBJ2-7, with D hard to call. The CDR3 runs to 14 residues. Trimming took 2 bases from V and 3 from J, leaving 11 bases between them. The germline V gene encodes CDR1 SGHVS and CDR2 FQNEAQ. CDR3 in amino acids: CASSLFAEFYEQYF. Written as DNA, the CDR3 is TGTGCCAGCAGCTTATTTGCGGAGTTCTACGAGCAGTACTTC.

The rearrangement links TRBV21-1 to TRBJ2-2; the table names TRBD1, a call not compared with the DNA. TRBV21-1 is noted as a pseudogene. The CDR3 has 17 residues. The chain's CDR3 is CATLGFTCRTVTGELFF. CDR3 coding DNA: TGTGCCACCCTGGGATTTACGTGCAGGACAGTAACCGGGGAGCTGTTTTTT.

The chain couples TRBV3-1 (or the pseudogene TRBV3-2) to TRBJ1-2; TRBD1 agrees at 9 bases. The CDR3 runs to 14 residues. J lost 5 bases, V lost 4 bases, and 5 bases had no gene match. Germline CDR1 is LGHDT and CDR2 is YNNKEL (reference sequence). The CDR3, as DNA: TGTGCCAGCAGCCTACTGACAGGGGGATATGGCTACACCTTC. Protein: CASSLLTGGYGYTF.

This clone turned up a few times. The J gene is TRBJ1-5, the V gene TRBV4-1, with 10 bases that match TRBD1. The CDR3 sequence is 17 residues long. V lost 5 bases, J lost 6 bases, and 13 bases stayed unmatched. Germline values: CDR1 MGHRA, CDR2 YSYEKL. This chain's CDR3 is CASSAGQGSPLGQPQHF. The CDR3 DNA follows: TGCGCCAGCAGCGCGGGACAGGGGTCCCCTCTAGGTCAGCCCCAGCATTTT.

The CDR3 sequence: CATSRDYPAGHEQYF. The DNA of the CDR3 is TGTGCCACCAGCAGAGATTACCCCGCAGGGCACGAGCAGTACTTC. The chain joins TRBV15 to TRBJ2-7; a weak D match, TRBD1 (5 bases). The CDR3 length is 15 residues. V was pared by 0 bases and J by 5 bases, with 14 bases between. Germline V gene data show CDR1 as LNHNV and CDR2 as YYDKDF (reference sequence).

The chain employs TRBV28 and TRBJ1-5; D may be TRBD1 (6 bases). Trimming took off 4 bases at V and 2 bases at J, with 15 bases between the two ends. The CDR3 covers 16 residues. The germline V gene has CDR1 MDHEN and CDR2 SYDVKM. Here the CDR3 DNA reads TGTGCCAGCAGTTCCCGGACAGTTGAGGGCAATCAGCCCCAGCATTTT. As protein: CASSSRTVEGNQPQHF.

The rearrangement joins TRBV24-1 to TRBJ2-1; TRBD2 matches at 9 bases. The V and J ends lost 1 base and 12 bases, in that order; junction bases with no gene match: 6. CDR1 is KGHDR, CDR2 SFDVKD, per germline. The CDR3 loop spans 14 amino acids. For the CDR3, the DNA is TGTGCCACCAGTGATTTTGACCTAGCGGGGACGCAGTTCTTC. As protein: CATSDFDLAGTQFF.

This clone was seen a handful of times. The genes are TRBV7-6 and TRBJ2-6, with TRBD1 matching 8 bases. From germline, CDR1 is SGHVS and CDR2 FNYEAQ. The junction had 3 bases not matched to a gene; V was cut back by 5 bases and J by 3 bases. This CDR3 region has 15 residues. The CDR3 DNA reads TGTGCCAGCAGCGAGGGACAGGTTGGGGCCAACGTCCTGACTTTC. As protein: CASSEGQVGANVLTF.

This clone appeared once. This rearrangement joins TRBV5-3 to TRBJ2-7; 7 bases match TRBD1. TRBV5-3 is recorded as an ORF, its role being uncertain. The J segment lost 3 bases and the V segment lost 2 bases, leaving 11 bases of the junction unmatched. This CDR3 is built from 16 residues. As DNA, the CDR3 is TGTGCCAGAAGCTTAACTACCGGGACAGAAGGCTACGAGCAGTACTTC. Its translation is CARSLTTGTEGYEQYF.

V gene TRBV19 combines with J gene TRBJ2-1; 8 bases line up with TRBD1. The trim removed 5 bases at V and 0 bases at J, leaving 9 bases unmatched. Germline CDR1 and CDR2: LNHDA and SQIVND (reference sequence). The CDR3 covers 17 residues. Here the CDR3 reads CASSLRQGTLSYNEQFF. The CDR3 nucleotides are TGTGCCAGTAGTTTAAGACAGGGGACTCTCTCCTACAATGAGCAGTTCTTC.

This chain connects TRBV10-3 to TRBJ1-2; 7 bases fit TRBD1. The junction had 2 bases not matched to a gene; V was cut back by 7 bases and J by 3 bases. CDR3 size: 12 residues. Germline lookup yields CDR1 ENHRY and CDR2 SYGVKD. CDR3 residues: CAINRGYYGYTF. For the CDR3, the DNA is TGTGCCATCAACAGGGGTTACTATGGCTACACCTTC.

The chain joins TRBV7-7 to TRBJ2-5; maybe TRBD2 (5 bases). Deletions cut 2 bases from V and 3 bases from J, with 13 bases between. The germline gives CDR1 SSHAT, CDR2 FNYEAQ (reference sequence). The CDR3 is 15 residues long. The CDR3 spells CASSLHPGSKETQYF. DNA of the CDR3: TGTGCCAGCAGCTTACATCCGGGGTCCAAAGAGACCCAGTACTTC.

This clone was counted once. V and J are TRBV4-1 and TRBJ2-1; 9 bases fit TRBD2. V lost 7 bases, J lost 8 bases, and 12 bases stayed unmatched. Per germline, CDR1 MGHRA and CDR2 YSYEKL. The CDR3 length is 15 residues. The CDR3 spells CASIMRASGNYEQFF. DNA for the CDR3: TGCGCCAGCATCATGAGGGCTAGCGGGAACTATGAGCAGTTCTTC.